This TCR beta chain was documented in a study of control samples from healthy donors and cancer patients. The CDR3 consists of 16 residues. J was trimmed by 0 bases and V by 2 bases; bases with no gene match: 3. Per the germline V gene, CDR1 is SGHTA and CDR2 is FQGNSA. A remark on this clone: The same CDR3 is also encoded by other DNA sequences in this sample.

Profiled with immunoSEQ multiplex PCR; TCRdb holds only in-frame clones, not every one. The table shows some 140,000 clones, with about 85% occurring only once. The gene calls are TRBV7-2 and TRBJ1-3; 8 positions match TRBD1. The clonotype originates from a young woman in good health. The sequenced sample consisted of blood. The CDR3 sequence is CASSLTGGNSGNTIYF. CDR3 nucleotide sequence: TGTGCCAGCAGCTTAACAGGGGGAAACTCTGGAAACACCATATATTTT.